This T cell receptor beta chain came from a study of patients and donors after allogeneic stem cell transplantation. TCRdb redid the calling of the RT-PCR reads with MiXCR, one entry per CDR3 protein. Among about 210,000 distinct CDR3 sequences listed, about 38% were seen once. The V segment lost 2 bases and the J segment 2 bases; nucleotides outside the gene matches: 5. Germline lookup yields CDR1 DFQATT and CDR2 SNEGSKA (reference sequence). The CDR3 is 14 residues long. The clonotype originates from a human donor who was either an allogeneic HSCT recipient or a stem cell or donor lymphocyte infusion donor (not recorded which). It is not recorded whose cells these are; they may come from a transplant donor. What was sequenced was blood, either unsorted or a sorted T cell fraction (not recorded which). The rearrangement uses TRBV20-1 and TRBJ1-2; 7 nucleotides agree with TRBD1. The CDR3 reads CSARRQGSNYGYTF. The CDR3 DNA follows: TGCAGTGCTAGACGACAGGGATCCAACTATGGCTACACCTTC.